This T cell receptor beta chain was captured by sequencing in a study of cytomegalovirus exposure and HLA in healthy donors. Overall study results and limits: High specificity and sensitivity for cytomegalovirus status were reported for the classifier. In vitro confirmation showed three CMV-associated chains to be CMV antigen specific. In a later analysis, HLA-associated beta chains showed higher expansion and lower generation probabilities than comparable chains.

The CDR3 has 13 amino acids. Germline loops: CDR1 LNHDA, CDR2 SQIVND (reference sequence). Trimming took 5 bases from V and 2 from J, leaving 9 bases between them. Amplification used 60 Vbeta primers and 13 Jbeta primers. Per the study methods: In a later analysis, 8.5 million to 14 million of tens of millions of unique beta chains occurred in at least two donors. The repertoire was sequenced with immunoSEQ multiplex PCR; TCRdb's copy has only in-frame clones and lacks some. V, J and clone size are taken as reported in that table, and D and trimming were inferred from the DNA itself. The data contain 78,000 or so clones, approximately 84% of them singletons. Notes on this clone: Its antigen is not known.

This chain connects TRBV19 to TRBJ1-1, with D tentatively TRBD1 (5 bases). This clonotype originated in a woman aged 45-59 years in good health and CMV-seronegative. The sample was PBMCs. The chain's CDR3 is CASSGAENTEAFF. In nucleotides, the CDR3 is TGTGCCAGTAGTGGGGCTGAAAACACTGAAGCTTTCTTT.